The text below deals with one T cell receptor (beta chain). The data are from a study of blood T cell repertoires in COVID-19. For the study at large: Whether acute or convalescent, the COVID-19 samples came from the United States, Italy and Spain. T cells, B-cell-depleted T cells, or PBMCs supplied cDNA or gDNA.

This CDR3 comprises 13 residues. From germline, CDR1 is SNHLY and CDR2 FYNNEI. V was pared by 7 bases and J by 4 bases, with 8 bases between. In the original analysis: Using reference gene primer amplification, nucleated cell counts were estimated. Generated by immunoSEQ multiplex PCR, the TCRdb table keeps only in-frame clones and is missing some. V and J calls and clone size come straight from that table; D and trimming were deduced from the DNA. The sample consists of about 120,000 clones, 75% to 90% of them appearing once. The sequenced sample consisted of peripheral blood. The TCR originated in a man aged 55 to 70 with COVID-19, enrolled during active disease. This chain connects TRBV2 to TRBJ2-6; D perhaps matches TRBD2 (5 bases). The chain's CDR3 is CASTGKGANVLTF. CDR3 bases: TGTGCCAGCACGGGGAAAGGGGCCAACGTCCTGACTTTC.